Presented here are 13 T cell receptor beta chains from one specimen sequenced in a study of T cells in localized non-small cell lung cancer. Here immunoSEQ multiplex PCR was the method, and the copy in TCRdb shows in-frame clones only, minus some. This table has tens of thousands of clones, roughly 90% appearing once. The sample consisted of peripheral blood, taken before any cancer treatment. The receptor set was obtained from a woman between 35 and 70 years old with stage I lung adenocarcinoma.

This rearrangement joins TRBV5-5 to TRBJ2-1; 7 bases are a match to TRBD1. The CDR3 loop spans 15 amino acids. Germline trimming cut 2 bases from V and 7 bases from J; bases unmatched to any gene: 9. Per germline, CDR1 SGHKS and CDR2 YYEKEE (reference sequence). The CDR3 region is CASSFVGGNNNEQFF. The CDR3 DNA sequence: TGTGCCAGCAGCTTCGTAGGGGGCAATAATAATGAGCAGTTCTTC.

V and J are TRBV28 and TRBJ1-5, with 7 bases that match TRBD1. Looked up from germline, CDR1 is MDHEN and CDR2 is SYDVKM. The CDR3 extends over 14 amino acids. V dropped 8 bases and J dropped 7; count of bases not matched to a gene: 11. CDR3 in amino acids: CASSKGGVGQPQHF. In nucleotides, the CDR3 is TGTGCCAGCTCCAAAGGGGGCGTTGGCCAGCCCCAGCATTTT.

The chain recombines TRBV4-3 with TRBJ1-2; D is unresolved. The CDR3 is 14 amino acids. V lost 2 bases, J lost 2 bases, and 9 bases lay in between. Germline V gene data show CDR1 as LGHNA and CDR2 as YSLEER. The CDR3 is CASSQQLSNYGYTF. CDR3 in DNA: TGCGCCAGCAGCCAACAGCTTAGCAACTATGGCTACACCTTC.

This clone came up once. The chain links TRBV4-1 to TRBJ2-5, with 9 bases identical to TRBD2. CDR1 and CDR2 from the germline V gene are MGHRA and YSYEKL. This CDR3 is built from 14 residues. The V segment lost 4 bases and the J segment 4 bases; nucleotides outside the gene matches: 4. CDR3 sequence (DNA): TGCGCCAGCAGCCCAGGGACTAGCCGAGAGACCCAGTACTTC. Protein sequence: CASSPGTSRETQYF.

The chain carries TRBV4-3 and TRBJ1-1; no clear D. Germline CDR1 is LGHNA and CDR2 is YSLEER. V was shortened by 0 bases and J by 3 bases, with 8 bases between the two germline ends. This CDR3 spans 14 amino acids. Here the CDR3 DNA reads TGCGCCAGCAGCCAAGATCATGGGTACACTGAAGCTTTCTTT. It encodes CASSQDHGYTEAFF.

CDR3 coding DNA: TGTGCCAGCAGCTCCGGGACGTTCACTGAAGCTTTCTTT. This gives the protein CASSSGTFTEAFF. This chain joins TRBV7-3 and TRBJ1-1, with D perhaps TRBD1 (5 bases). The CDR3 contains 13 residues. Trimming took off 4 bases at V and 4 bases at J, with 10 bases between the two ends. The germline gives CDR1 SGHTA, CDR2 FQGTGA.

The chain joins TRBV7-6 to TRBJ2-3; 16 bases are shared with TRBD2. V trimming: 5 bases; J trimming: 1 base; junction bases outside the gene matches: 6. Germline lookup yields CDR1 SGHVS and CDR2 FNYEAQ. This CDR3 contains 18 residues. CDR3 nucleotides: TGTGCCAGCAGCCCGGGACTAGCGGGGGGGCTCCGCACAGATACGCAGTATTTT. It codes for CASSPGLAGGLRTDTQYF. The whole variable domain, filled in from reference TRBV7-6 and TRBJ2-3, reads GAGVSQSPRYKVTKRGQDVALRCDPISGHVSLYWYRQALGQGPEFLTYFNYEAQQDKSGLPNDRFSAERPEGSISTLTIQRTEQRDSAMYRCASSPGLAGGLRTDTQYFGPGTRLTVL.

This clone was counted between two and nine times. The chain joins TRBV30 to TRBJ2-5; D unresolved. CDR3 length equals 12 residues. Trimming left V 2 bases short and J 5 bases short, with 9 bases between. Germline V gene data show CDR1 as GTSNPN and CDR2 as SVGIG (reference sequence). In DNA form, the CDR3 reads TGTGCCTGGAGTATTTTAGGGGAGACCCAGTACTTC. It translates to CAWSILGETQYF.

The chain joins TRBV4-2 to TRBJ2-1; 11 bases map to TRBD2. The CDR3 contains 15 residues. In germline, CDR1 is LGHNA, CDR2 YNFKEQ. V was clipped by 5 bases and J by 8 bases; unmatched bases: 8. Here the CDR3 reads CASSYSGGASDEQFF. The CDR3 DNA reads TGTGCCAGCAGCTATAGCGGGGGGGCCTCCGATGAGCAGTTCTTC.

The CDR3 sequence: CASSPNWGTEAFF. The CDR3 DNA is TGTGCCAGCAGCCCCAACTGGGGCACTGAAGCTTTCTTT. The rearrangement joins TRBV7-7 to TRBJ1-1; D uncertain. Trimming left V 5 bases short and J 4 bases short, with 11 bases between. Germline V CDR1 and CDR2: SSHAT, FNYEAQ (reference sequence). The CDR3 spans 13 residues. The full variable domain, its missing parts supplied by reference TRBV7-7 and TRBJ1-1, is GAGVSQSPRYKVTKRGQDVTLRCDPISSHATLYWYQQALGQGPEFLTYFNYEAQPDKSGLPSDRFSAERPEGSISTLTIQRTEQRDSAMYRCASSPNWGTEAFFGQGTRLTVV.

The chain is built from TRBV5-8 and TRBJ2-1, with TRBD2 matching over 7 bases. The CDR3 consists of 15 residues. With 4 bases clipped from V and 3 bases from J, the junction kept 7 bases outside the gene matches. Germline CDR1 is SGHTS and CDR2 is YDEGEE. CDR3 nucleotide sequence: TGTGCCAGCAGCACTCGGGGGGACCGCTACAATGAGCAGTTCTTC. This encodes CASSTRGDRYNEQFF.

The rearrangement joins TRBV6-5 to TRBJ2-7; possibly TRBD2 for D (6 bases). In germline, CDR1 is MNHEY, CDR2 SVGAGI. Trimming took off 5 bases at V and 6 bases at J, with 8 bases between the two ends. The CDR3 spans 11 residues. The CDR3 spells CASSMGGEQYF. The CDR3, as DNA: TGTGCCAGCAGTATGGGAGGCGAGCAGTACTTC.

The chain recombines TRBV19 with TRBJ2-1; TRBD2 matches at 11 bases. The germline CDR1 and CDR2 sequences are LNHDA and SQIVND (reference sequence). This CDR3 contains 16 residues. The V and J ends lost 5 bases and 4 bases, in that order; junction bases with no gene match: 7. Here the CDR3 reads CASSLSTSGGYNEQFF. DNA of the CDR3: TGTGCCAGTAGTCTCTCAACTAGCGGGGGTTACAATGAGCAGTTCTTC. Full variable domain (outside the CDR3, taken from reference TRBV19 and TRBJ2-1): DGGITQSPKYLFRKEGQNVTLSCEQNLNHDAMYWYRQDPGQGLRLIYYSQIVNDFQKGDIAEGYSVSREKKESFPLTVTSAQKNPTAFYLCASSLSTSGGYNEQFFGPGTRLTVL.